These T cell receptor beta chains were read from a single sample in a study of blood T cell repertoires in COVID-19. Some clones are missing from TCRdb's copy, which holds only in-frame ones; the method was immunoSEQ multiplex PCR. This table has 250,000 or so clones, about 85% appearing once. The sequencing input was peripheral blood. The receptors originated from a man aged 25 to 40 who had recovered from COVID-19. The CDR3 runs from the conserved cysteine through the conserved F or W. The D gene is left open where the match is weak. Only some rows state a clone size, as once, few, many or a class for expanded clones.

D gene,V gene,clone size,J gene,CDR3 protein,CDR3 DNA
NA,TRBV2,NA,TRBJ2-5,CASSEGGGAAETQYF,TGTGCCAGCAGTGAAGGTGGGGGGGCCGCAGAGACCCAGTACTTC
NA,TRBV29-1,NA,TRBJ1-1,CSVIYLGERAEAFF,TGCAGCGTTATCTATCTTGGGGAGAGAGCTGAAGCTTTCTTT
NA,TRBV7-8,NA,TRBJ1-5,CASSLIQRGLYSNQPQHF,TGTGCCAGCAGCTTAATACAGAGAGGGCTATATAGCAATCAGCCCCAGCATTTT
TRBD1,TRBV15,NA,TRBJ1-2,CATSRVTGGYGYTF,TGTGCCACCAGCAGAGTTACAGGGGGCTATGGCTACACCTTC
TRBD1,TRBV11-1,once,TRBJ2-1,CASSLEDRNEQFF,TGTGCCAGCAGCTTAGAGGACAGGAATGAGCAGTTCTTC
NA,TRBV5-4,NA,TRBJ2-3,CASSPRGPTSTDTQYF,TGTGCCAGCAGCCCCCGAGGTCCAACTAGCACAGATACGCAGTATTTT
TRBD1,TRBV5-1,NA,TRBJ2-3,CASSFQAGGYADTQYF,TGCGCCAGCAGCTTTCAAGCAGGGGGCTACGCAGATACGCAGTATTTT
NA,TRBV19,NA,TRBJ1-4,CASSINGLSNEKLFF,TGTGCCAGTAGTATAAACGGTTTGTCTAATGAAAAACTGTTTTTT
TRBD2,TRBV7-3,NA,TRBJ2-1,CASSSRTSGNNEQFF,TGTGCCAGCAGCTCGAGGACTAGCGGGAACAATGAGCAGTTCTTC
TRBD1,TRBV7-8,NA,TRBJ2-5,CASSQFRRGGQETQYF,TGTGCCAGCAGCCAATTCCGACGAGGGGGCCAGGAGACCCAGTACTTC
TRBD1,TRBV10-2,NA,TRBJ1-6,CASSDYGQVAPLHF,TGCGCCAGCAGTGACTACGGACAGGTCGCACCCCTCCACTTT
NA,TRBV7-2,NA,TRBJ1-4,CASSDDSWEKLFF,TGTGCCAGCAGCGACGACAGTTGGGAAAAACTGTTTTTT
TRBD2,TRBV29-1,once,TRBJ2-5,CSVLAGQETQYF,TGCAGCGTTTTAGCGGGACAAGAGACCCAGTACTTC
TRBD1,TRBV10-3,NA,TRBJ1-5,CAIRAGTGDQPQHF,TGTGCCATCAGAGCCGGGACAGGGGATCAGCCCCAGCATTTT
NA,TRBV7-7,NA,TRBJ2-3,CASSEGGGGNADTQYF,TGTGCCAGCAGCGAGGGAGGGGGGGGCAATGCAGATACGCAGTATTTT
NA,TRBV4-2,NA,TRBJ1-4,CASSLSWGTKNEKLFF,TGTGCCAGCAGCCTGTCGTGGGGGACAAAGAATGAAAAACTGTTTTTT